The 13 T cell receptor beta chains in this list originate from one sample, sequenced in a study of blood T cell repertoires in COVID-19 (TCRdb year 2020). Library preparation employed the immunoSEQ multiplex PCR assay. TCRdb carries this immuneACCESS record with in-frame sequences only. Its versions omit some clonotypes, under half of them owing to an unresolved V gene in the studies checked, with the rest unexplained. Present in this sample are roughly 180,000 clones, around 90% of which were seen just once. The ten largest clones add up to around 2.1% of the sample. The sample comprised PBMCs or T cells enriched from blood (not recorded which). All receptors come from a woman in her twenties or thirties who had recovered from COVID-19.

This sequence joins TRBV5-1 and TRBJ2-1; D ambiguous. V lost 0 bases and J lost 8, with 9 bases in between. In germline, CDR1 is SGHRS, CDR2 YFSETQ. The length of the CDR3 is 13 residues. CDR3 protein: CASSLGTADEQFF. Here the CDR3 DNA reads TGCGCCAGCAGCTTGGGTACAGCCGATGAGCAGTTCTTC.

This chain uses TRBV25-1 with TRBJ2-7, with 7 bases lining up with TRBD1. After removal of 2 bases from V and 7 bases from J, the junction contained 8 bases not matched to a gene. Germline-derived CDR1 and CDR2 are MGHDK and SYGVNS. There are 14 residues in the CDR3. CDR3 residues: CASSEGRGLGEQYF. CDR3 nucleotide sequence: TGTGCCAGCAGTGAAGGAAGGGGGCTCGGTGAGCAGTACTTC.

The chain recombines TRBV19 with TRBJ1-1; 7 bases align to TRBD1. Germline V lookup: CDR1 LNHDA, CDR2 SQIVND (reference sequence). This CDR3 is built from 14 residues. The V gene end was trimmed by 6 bases and the J gene end by 1 base; junction bases not matched to a gene: 5. CDR3 sequence: CASRWTGSNTEAFF. For the CDR3, the DNA is TGTGCCAGTAGATGGACAGGCTCGAACACTGAAGCTTTCTTT.

The chain joins TRBV9 to TRBJ1-2; 8 nucleotides line up with TRBD1. The CDR3 runs to 14 residues. Trimming at V came to 4 bases and at J to 5 bases, leaving 7 bases not matched to a gene. Per germline, CDR1 SGDLS and CDR2 YYNGEE. The CDR3 region is CASSFDRGTYGYTF. As DNA, the CDR3 is TGTGCCAGCAGCTTCGACAGGGGTACTTATGGCTACACCTTC. The whole variable domain, remainder taken from reference TRBV9 and TRBJ1-2, is DSGVTQTPKHLITATGQRVTLRCSPRSGDLSVYWYQQSLDQGLQFLIQYYNGEERAKGNILERFSAQQFPDLHSELNLSSLELGDSALYFCASSFDRGTYGYTFGSGTRLTVV.

CDR3 sequence reads: CASSPGLAGTYEQYF. The CDR3 nucleotides read TGTGCCAGTAGTCCGGGACTAGCGGGAACCTACGAGCAGTACTTC. The rearrangement links TRBV19 to TRBJ2-7; 13 bases are a match to TRBD2. V lost 5 bases, J lost 2 bases, and 3 bases stayed unmatched. Germline V gene lookup returns CDR1 LNHDA and CDR2 SQIVND (reference sequence). The CDR3 runs 15 residues.

The V call is TRBV29-1, the J call TRBJ1-2, with a weak D call TRBD1 (5 bases). CDR3 length: 15 amino acids. Trimming left V 2 bases short and J 2 bases short, with 15 bases between. The germline CDR1 and CDR2 sequences are SQVTM and ANQGSEA. Here the CDR3 DNA reads TGCAGCGTTGAACTAGTAGAGAAGGGGAACTATGGCTACACCTTC. Translation gives CSVELVEKGNYGYTF.

The gene calls are TRBV11-1 and TRBJ2-7; D not resolved. CDR1 is SGHAT and CDR2 is FQDESV in the germline V gene (reference sequence). V lost 3 bases to trimming and J lost 0 bases, with 3 bases between them. CDR3 length: 12 residues. CDR3 bases: TGTGCCAGCAGCTTCGGCTCCTACGAGCAGTACTTC. Encoded protein: CASSFGSYEQYF.

The chain couples TRBV30 to TRBJ2-7; 10 nucleotides match TRBD1. The CDR3 covers 14 residues. The germline V gene encodes CDR1 GTSNPN and CDR2 SVGIG (reference sequence). The J segment lost 0 bases and the V segment lost 5 bases, leaving 4 bases of the junction unmatched. The CDR3 region has the DNA TGTGCCTGGGGGACAGGGGCGGGCTCCTACGAGCAGTACTTC. Its protein is CAWGTGAGSYEQYF.

The J gene is TRBJ1-3, the V gene TRBV7-9, with 8 positions matching TRBD1. The CDR3 totals 15 residues. CDR1 is SEHNR and CDR2 is FQNEAQ in the germline V gene (reference sequence). V dropped 5 bases and J dropped 2; count of bases not matched to a gene: 5. The CDR3 coding sequence is TGTGCCAGCAGCCGGACAGGGACAGCTGGAAACACCATATATTTT. This gives the protein CASSRTGTAGNTIYF.

The chain has TRBV9 and TRBJ2-1, with D possibly TRBD1 on 6 matching bases. Germline lookup yields CDR1 SGDLS and CDR2 YYNGEE. V lost 1 base and J 7 bases, leaving 9 bases between the germline ends. The CDR3 consists of 13 residues. CDR3 in amino acids: CASSVQQGNEQFF. The CDR3 bases are TGTGCCAGCAGCGTACAACAGGGAAATGAGCAGTTCTTC.

This clone has at least ten counts. The genes are TRBV2 and TRBJ2-1; D unclear. The CDR3 is 13 amino acids. CDR1 is SNHLY and CDR2 is FYNNEI in the germline V gene. V dropped 7 bases and J dropped 2 bases, with 9 bases sitting between them. CDR3 DNA sequence: TGTGCCAGCATGGCCCGAACCTACAATGAGCAGTTCTTC. Translation gives CASMARTYNEQFF.

The chain employs TRBV5-1 and TRBJ2-7; 12 bases line up with TRBD1. Germline trimming cut 7 bases from V and 7 bases from J; bases unmatched to any gene: 9. CDR1 SGHRS and CDR2 YFSETQ come from the germline V gene. The CDR3 consists of 14 residues. CDR3 bases: TGCGCCAGCGGAAGGGGACAGGGGGCGAGGGAGCAGTACTTC. It yields the protein CASGRGQGAREQYF.

CDR3 protein: CASSRQEDYSPLHF. As DNA, the CDR3 is TGTGCCAGCTCACGACAGGAGGACTATTCACCCCTCCACTTT. The J gene is TRBJ1-6, the V gene TRBV18, with D perhaps matching TRBD1 (6 bases). Germline loops: CDR1 KGHSH, CDR2 LQKENI. Trimming stripped 4 bases from V and 8 bases from J, with 12 bases between. This CDR3 is 14 amino acids long.